A single sample gave rise to the 28 T cell receptor beta chains below, sequenced in a study of blood T cell repertoires in COVID-19. Libraries were prepared by immunoSEQ multiplex PCR; TCRdb keeps only in-frame clonotypes and omits some of them. Of almost 400,000 clones detected, roughly 90% appear once; the ten largest clones hold 0.97%. The sample comprised PBMCs or T cells enriched from blood (not recorded which). Receptor source: a woman aged 30 to 39 with acute COVID-19.

As regards this clone: Other DNA sequences in this sample translate to the same CDR3. This chain connects TRBV18 to TRBJ1-5; a possible D gene is TRBD1 (5 bases). With 3 bases removed from V and 5 bases from J, the gap between germline ends came to 11 bases. This CDR3 comprises 14 residues. Germline V gene data show CDR1 as KGHSH and CDR2 as LQKENI. For the CDR3, the DNA is TGTGCCAGCTCACCTACAGGTTCAGATCAGCCCCAGCATTTT. Amino acids: CASSPTGSDQPQHF.

The chain recombines TRBV3-1 (or the pseudogene TRBV3-2) with TRBJ2-5; D call uncertain. The CDR3 runs 14 residues. V shed 4 bases and J shed 6 bases, with 15 bases lying between them. The germline CDR1 and CDR2 sequences are LGHDT and YNNKEL (reference sequence). The CDR3 region is CASSPGSLVQTQYF. The CDR3 DNA follows: TGTGCCAGCAGCCCCGGGTCCCTCGTCCAGACCCAGTACTTC.

This chain links TRBV7-3 with TRBJ2-7; D unresolved. In germline, CDR1 is SGHTA, CDR2 FQGTGA. Trimming took off 2 bases at V and 0 bases at J, with 5 bases between the two ends. The CDR3 consists of 13 residues. The CDR3 nucleotides are TGTGCCAGCAGCTTATTTCACTCCTACGAGCAGTACTTC. This codes for CASSLFHSYEQYF.

The gene calls are TRBV7-2 and TRBJ2-7, with TRBD1 as a possible D gene (6 bases). Germline CDR1 SGHTA, CDR2 FQGNSA. The CDR3 sequence is 14 residues long. With 5 bases removed from V and 0 bases from J, the gap between germline ends came to 11 bases. The CDR3 loop reads CASSPDSSSYEQYF. In DNA form, the CDR3 reads TGTGCCAGCAGCCCGGACAGTAGCTCCTACGAGCAGTACTTC.

The J gene is TRBJ2-3, the V gene TRBV11-2; D remains ambiguous. Between the trimmed V and J ends, which lost 1 base and 2 bases, there was a span of 13 bases. CDR1 SGHAT and CDR2 FQNNGV come from the germline V gene. The CDR3 is 16 amino acids. The CDR3 protein is CASSLVDLGPTDTQYF. The CDR3 region has the DNA TGTGCCAGCAGCTTAGTCGACTTAGGTCCCACAGATACGCAGTATTTT.

The chain carries TRBV6-5 and TRBJ1-5; D may be TRBD1 (5 bases). The germline gives CDR1 MNHEY, CDR2 SVGAGI. The CDR3 is 16 amino acids. The germline V and J ends were trimmed by 3 bases and 3 bases, with 15 bases remaining between them. CDR3 DNA sequence: TGTGCCAGCAGTTATAAAGGGGCCCTCCTCAATCAGCCCCAGCATTTT. Its translation: CASSYKGALLNQPQHF.

The chain links TRBV7-2 to TRBJ1-2; D may be TRBD1 (5 bases). The V end was cut by 2 bases, the J end by 8 bases, with 15 bases between. The CDR3 extends over 14 amino acids. CDR1 and CDR2 from the germline V gene are SGHTA and FQGNSA. CDR3 DNA sequence: TGTGCCAGCAGCTTAAAAGGGGTAAAGTGGGGCTACACCTTC. It yields the protein CASSLKGVKWGYTF.

This clone has just one count. This chain uses TRBV15 with TRBJ1-2, with 7 bases that match TRBD1. Trimming cost V 3 bases and J 5 bases; bases outside gene matches: 6. Looked up from germline, CDR1 is LNHNV and CDR2 is YYDKDF (reference sequence). This CDR3 comprises 14 residues. For the CDR3, the DNA is TGTGCCACCAGCAGGGTAGGACAGGAATATGGCTACACCTTC. Translating it yields CATSRVGQEYGYTF.

The chain has TRBV23-1 and TRBJ2-7; possibly TRBD1 for D (5 bases). TRBV23-1 qualifies as an ORF whose function is uncertain. This CDR3 is 15 amino acids long. V lost 3 bases to trimming and J lost 0 bases, with 12 bases between them. CDR3 loop: CASSQLDKNSYEQYF. CDR3 nucleotide sequence: TGCGCCAGCAGTCAGCTGGACAAAAACTCCTACGAGCAGTACTTC.

This clone was found a few times. The chain carries TRBV20-1 and TRBJ1-3; 9 nucleotides match TRBD1. CDR3 length: 16 residues. Germline-derived CDR1 and CDR2 are DFQATT and SNEGSKA (reference sequence). V shed 3 bases and J 2 bases; nucleotides not matched to a gene: 8. The CDR3 here is CSASRGQGIAGNTIYF. DNA for the CDR3: TGCAGTGCTAGTAGAGGACAGGGGATAGCTGGAAACACCATATATTTT.

This chain links TRBV29-1 with TRBJ1-2; 9 nucleotides match TRBD1. Germline loops: CDR1 SQVTM, CDR2 ANQGSEA. Trimming at V came to 6 bases and at J to 8 bases, leaving 16 bases not matched to a gene. This CDR3 spans 15 amino acids. The CDR3 region is CSVDRRGQGIEGYTF. In DNA form, the CDR3 reads TGCAGCGTGGACCGCCGCGGACAGGGGATAGAGGGCTACACCTTC.

This clone was observed once. The CDR3 DNA reads TGTGCCAGCTCCCGAGTGACAGGGTTGACCACTGAAGCTTTCTTT. Encoded protein: CASSRVTGLTTEAFF. V gene TRBV18 combines with J gene TRBJ1-1; 7 bases map to TRBD1. V was clipped by 6 bases and J by 4 bases; unmatched bases: 11. This CDR3 contains 15 residues. Per the germline V gene, CDR1 is KGHSH and CDR2 is LQKENI.

The CDR3 reads CASRPDRGRATEAFF. The CDR3 coding sequence is TGTGCCAGTAGACCCGACAGGGGGAGGGCGACTGAAGCTTTCTTT. V usage is TRBV19 and J usage is TRBJ1-1; 9 bases fit TRBD1. The length of the CDR3 is 15 residues. From germline, CDR1 is LNHDA and CDR2 SQIVND (reference sequence). V shed 6 bases and J 5 bases; nucleotides not matched to a gene: 10.

V usage is TRBV5-4 and J usage is TRBJ2-3; possibly TRBD1 for D (6 bases). CDR1 is SGHNT and CDR2 is YYREEE in the germline V gene (reference sequence). V was pared by 4 bases and J by 0 bases, with 12 bases between. The CDR3 totals 15 residues. As DNA, the CDR3 is TGTGCCAGCAGCCGAGGACAGACTAGCACAGATACGCAGTATTTT. Amino acid sequence: CASSRGQTSTDTQYF.

A word on this clone: A read error may account for a junction end that differs from germline. The V and J genes are TRBV9 and TRBJ1-3; a possible D gene is TRBD1 (6 bases). This CDR3 spans 13 amino acids. The germline gives CDR1 SGDLS, CDR2 YYNGEE. DNA of the CDR3: TGCGCCAGCGGCAAAGGGGGGGACGGGGGAAGATATTTT. Translating gives CASGKGGDGGRYF. Using reference TRBV9 and TRBJ1-3 for the parts outside the CDR3, the full variable domain is DSGVTQTPKHLITATGQRVTLRCSPRSGDLSVYWYQQSLDQGLQFLIQYYNGEERAKGNILERFSAQQFPDLHSELNLSSLELGDSALYFCASGKGGDGGRYFGEGSWLTVV.

The J gene is TRBJ1-2, the V gene TRBV12-3 or TRBV12-4, with D possibly being TRBD1 (5 bases). This CDR3 comprises 13 residues. Trimming shortened V by 4 bases and J by 3 bases, and 9 bases separated the two germline ends. DNA of the CDR3: TGTGCCAGCAGTTCCGGACACTACTATGGCTACACCTTC. This gives the protein CASSSGHYYGYTF.

The chain has TRBV30 and TRBJ2-1, with 8 bases fitting TRBD2. CDR3 size: 13 residues. V dropped 2 bases and J dropped 8; count of bases not matched to a gene: 5. Germline V CDR1 and CDR2: GTSNPN, SVGIG (reference sequence). The CDR3 nucleotides read TGTGCCTGGAGTCCAGGGCGGGGGGATGAGCAGTTCTTC. Amino acids: CAWSPGRGDEQFF.

The V gene is TRBV25-1, the J gene TRBJ1-5; no firm D call. Trimming shortened V by 2 bases and J by 5 bases, and 4 bases separated the two germline ends. CDR1 and CDR2 (germline): MGHDK, SYGVNS. The CDR3 sequence is 12 residues long. This chain's CDR3 is CASSELDQPQHF. CDR3 DNA sequence: TGTGCCAGCAGTGAACTAGATCAGCCCCAGCATTTT.

This rearrangement joins TRBV11-3 to TRBJ2-4; 8 bases are shared with TRBD1. The CDR3 covers 14 residues. Germline V gene lookup returns CDR1 SGHNT and CDR2 YENEEA. The V segment lost 5 bases and the J segment 9 bases; nucleotides outside the gene matches: 9. DNA of the CDR3: TGTGCCAGCAGCGCCAGACAGGGGCTGGGCATTCAGTACTTC. This gives the protein CASSARQGLGIQYF.

DNA for the CDR3: TGTGCCAGCAGTTACCGAGGAGACAGGGGCGAGCAGTACTTC. This gives the protein CASSYRGDRGEQYF. The J gene is TRBJ2-7, the V gene TRBV6-5; 8 bases line up with TRBD1. Germline V CDR1 and CDR2: MNHEY, SVGAGI. This CDR3 region has 14 residues. V was clipped by 2 bases and J by 6 bases; unmatched bases: 6.

This chain connects TRBV7-3 to TRBJ2-4; 8 bases fit TRBD1. This CDR3 has 18 residues. Germline CDR1 SGHTA, CDR2 FQGTGA. Unmatched junction bases numbered 11, after V lost 1 base and J lost 3 bases. CDR3 coding DNA: TGTGCCAGCAGCTTAAAGGCAGGGGGCAATGTTGGCAAAAACATTCAGTACTTC. This codes for CASSLKAGGNVGKNIQYF.

Written as DNA, the CDR3 is TGTGCCAGCAGGCCTTGGGGGGCGAACACCGGGGAGCTGTTTTTT. Translated: CASRPWGANTGELFF. The chain links TRBV6-2 or TRBV6-3 to TRBJ2-2; tentatively, D is TRBD2 (6 bases). Trimming took 6 bases from V and 0 from J, leaving 11 bases between them. Germline V gene data show CDR1 as MNHEY and CDR2 as SVGEGT. The CDR3 sequence is 15 residues long.

The chain is built from TRBV29-1 and TRBJ2-2; TRBD2 matches 12 bases. The CDR3 sequence is 15 residues long. The germline V gene has CDR1 SQVTM and CDR2 ANQGSEA. CDR3 sequence: CSALAGGQNTGELFF. CDR3 in DNA: TGCAGTGCCCTAGCGGGGGGGCAGAACACCGGGGAGCTGTTTTTT.

The chain couples TRBV2 to TRBJ1-1; 7 bases agree with TRBD1. The trim removed 3 bases at V and 5 bases at J, leaving 6 bases unmatched. Per germline, CDR1 SNHLY and CDR2 FYNNEI. CDR3 length: 14 amino acids. CDR3 nucleotides: TGTGCCAGCAGTGACAGGGGGTTCGGGACTGAAGCTTTCTTT. This encodes CASSDRGFGTEAFF.

The CDR3 sequence: CASRNRGGSGNTIYF. CDR3 sequence (DNA): TGTGCCAGCAGAAACAGGGGCGGCTCTGGAAACACCATATATTTT. The V gene is TRBV11-2, the J gene TRBJ1-3; 7 bases match TRBD1. Germline-derived CDR1 and CDR2 are SGHAT and FQNNGV. V dropped 6 bases and J dropped 0; count of bases not matched to a gene: 5. The CDR3 consists of 15 residues.

The chain recombines TRBV10-3 with TRBJ1-5, with 7 bases lining up with TRBD1. Germline V CDR1 and CDR2: ENHRY, SYGVKD. The V gene end was trimmed by 4 bases and the J gene end by 3 bases; junction bases not matched to a gene: 9. The CDR3 runs to 16 residues. The CDR3 loop reads CAISVEGRGFNQPQHF. The CDR3 DNA sequence: TGTGCCATCAGTGTAGAGGGCAGGGGGTTCAATCAGCCCCAGCATTTT.

This chain joins TRBV19 and TRBJ1-5, with TRBD1 matching 8 bases. The ends lost 7 bases at V and 7 bases at J; junction bases unmatched: 6. The germline CDR1 and CDR2 sequences are LNHDA and SQIVND (reference sequence). The CDR3 covers 13 residues. CDR3 residues: CASIDRGGQPQHF. Here the CDR3 DNA reads TGTGCCAGTATTGACAGGGGCGGGCAGCCCCAGCATTTT. The entire variable domain, with the rest obtained from reference TRBV19 and TRBJ1-5, is as follows: DGGITQSPKYLFRKEGQNVTLSCEQNLNHDAMYWYRQDPGQGLRLIYYSQIVNDFQKGDIAEGYSVSREKKESFPLTVTSAQKNPTAFYLCASIDRGGQPQHFGDGTRLSIL.

The chain carries TRBV4-3 and TRBJ1-3; D is undetermined. Per germline, CDR1 LGHNA and CDR2 YSLEER. The V and J ends lost 3 bases and 0 bases respectively, with 9 bases between them. The CDR3 covers 15 residues. CDR3 residues: CASSQGRDSGNTIYF. For the CDR3, the DNA is TGCGCCAGCAGCCAGGGCCGGGACTCTGGAAACACCATATATTTT.